This passage covers 10 T cell receptor beta chains from one sample sequenced in a study of shared clonotypes between healthy human individuals. TCRdb's table, derived via immunoSEQ multiplex PCR, lists solely in-frame clones and lacks some. The top ten clones hold 1.2% of a sample with over a million clones, roughly 97% of them seen once. Material for sequencing was naive CD4+ T cells sorted from blood. Specified subset: CD45RA+ positively selected. Source of these receptors: a man aged 25-45 years in good health.

The rearrangement uses TRBV27 and TRBJ2-3; TRBD2 matches at 7 bases. The germline V gene encodes CDR1 MNHEY and CDR2 SMNVEV (reference sequence). J lost 0 bases, V lost 3 bases, and 15 bases had no gene match. The CDR3 has 19 residues. The CDR3 sequence is CASSFSGLPKLPSTDTQYF. For the CDR3, the DNA is TGTGCCAGCAGTTTCTCGGGACTACCTAAACTCCCTAGCACAGATACGCAGTATTTT.

The chain links TRBV28 to TRBJ2-7; TRBD1 matches at 10 bases. Trimming at V came to 5 bases and at J to 3 bases, leaving 7 bases not matched to a gene. In germline, CDR1 is MDHEN, CDR2 SYDVKM. CDR3 size: 15 residues. The CDR3 spells CASSLAGTGVYEQYF. The CDR3 DNA reads as TGTGCCAGCAGTCTCGCCGGGACAGGGGTCTACGAGCAGTACTTC.

The chain recombines TRBV6-4 with TRBJ2-1, with D possibly matching TRBD2 (6 bases). Trimming pared 4 bases from V and 2 bases from J, leaving 12 bases between. The CDR3 contains 15 residues. Germline CDR1 reads MRHNA; CDR2 reads SNTAGT. The CDR3 DNA is TGTGCCAGCAGTGGCTTTGCGGGACCCTACAATGAGCAGTTCTTC. Protein sequence: CASSGFAGPYNEQFF.

The V and J genes are TRBV6-5 and TRBJ1-5, with D unclear. Germline assignment: CDR1 MNHEY and CDR2 SVGAGI. V gave up 0 bases and J gave up 3 bases, with 9 bases separating them. This CDR3 spans 15 amino acids. CDR3 nucleotides: TGTGCCAGCAGTTACTCGGGGAGGACCAATCAGCCCCAGCATTTT. Encoded protein: CASSYSGRTNQPQHF.

The chain employs TRBV29-1 and TRBJ2-5; D is unresolved. Trimming took 3 bases from V and 4 from J, leaving 12 bases between them. The CDR3 has 13 amino acids. The germline CDR1 and CDR2 sequences are SQVTM and ANQGSEA. The CDR3 here is CSVEMGIRETQYF. Here the CDR3 DNA reads TGCAGCGTTGAGATGGGGATTCGAGAGACCCAGTACTTC.

In the case of this clone: The sample has other DNA sequences that encode this CDR3 too. The chain uses TRBV27 and TRBJ2-7; D unresolved. This CDR3 region has 13 residues. CDR1 and CDR2 from the germline V gene are MNHEY and SMNVEV (reference sequence). Trimming removed 4 bases at V and 0 bases at J, with 7 bases between. CDR3 coding DNA: TGTGCCAGCAGTTCCTTGAGCTCCTACGAGCAGTACTTC. Translated, it gives CASSSLSSYEQYF.

V and J are TRBV19 and TRBJ2-1; TRBD2 might be the D (6 bases). Trimming pared 2 bases from V and 7 bases from J, leaving 12 bases between. The CDR3 runs 14 residues. Germline-derived CDR1 and CDR2 are LNHDA and SQIVND (reference sequence). The CDR3 DNA reads as TGTGCCAGTAGTATAAAGAGGGAGGCAAATGAGCAGTTCTTC. Protein sequence: CASSIKREANEQFF. Drawing the rest from reference TRBV19 and TRBJ2-1, the complete variable domain is DGGITQSPKYLFRKEGQNVTLSCEQNLNHDAMYWYRQDPGQGLRLIYYSQIVNDFQKGDIAEGYSVSREKKESFPLTVTSAQKNPTAFYLCASSIKREANEQFFGPGTRLTVL.

The chain uses TRBV7-3 and TRBJ2-1; 9 bases align to TRBD2. Germline CDR1 SGHTA, CDR2 FQGTGA. Trimming at V came to 1 base and at J to 4 bases, leaving 5 bases not matched to a gene. This CDR3 region has 16 residues. CDR3 sequence: CASSLRRLAGYNEQFF. CDR3 nucleotides: TGTGCCAGCAGCTTAAGACGGCTAGCGGGATACAATGAGCAGTTCTTC. The full variable domain, rest sourced from reference TRBV7-3 and TRBJ2-1, is GAGVSQTPSNKVTEKGKYVELRCDPISGHTALYWYRQSLGQGPEFLIYFQGTGAADDSGLPNDRFFAVRPEGSVSTLKIQRTERGDSAVYLCASSLRRLAGYNEQFFGPGTRLTVL.

Concerning this clone itself: Other DNA sequences within the sample encode an identical CDR3. CDR3 coding DNA: TGTGCCAGTAGCCGGGACAGCTCCTACGAGCAGTACTTC. Translating it yields CASSRDSSYEQYF. This chain joins TRBV19 and TRBJ2-7, with 7 bases lining up with TRBD1. V dropped 6 bases and J dropped 0; count of bases not matched to a gene: 2. This CDR3 contains 13 residues. Germline values: CDR1 LNHDA, CDR2 SQIVND (reference sequence).

The V gene is TRBV5-1, the J gene TRBJ2-7; D possibly corresponds to TRBD1 (6 bases). CDR3 length: 15 residues. Looked up from germline, CDR1 is SGHRS and CDR2 is YFSETQ. Trimming took off 0 bases at V and 2 bases at J, with 12 bases between the two ends. This CDR3 reads CASSLEGHKTYEQYF. Here the CDR3 DNA reads TGCGCCAGCAGCTTGGAGGGACACAAGACCTACGAGCAGTACTTC.